A single sample gave rise to the 23 T cell receptor beta chains below, sequenced in a study of CD4 and CD8 cells across lung adenocarcinoma regions. TCRdb re-analysed the PCR reads in MiXCR, keeping a single row per CDR3 protein. The sample lists approximately 24,000 distinct CDR3 sequences; about 50% were seen once. Sequencing input: CD8+ T cells from the center of a lung tumor. The receptors stem from a male donor with lung adenocarcinoma. The CD4 and CD8 labels of this study may be unreliable.

The V call is TRBV11-2, the J call TRBJ2-3; 8 positions match TRBD1. This CDR3 contains 18 residues. V was pared by 0 bases and J by 3 bases, with 11 bases of the junction left unmatched. Germline CDR1 and CDR2: SGHAT and FQNNGV. The CDR3 DNA reads as TGTGCCAGCAGCTTAGACCCCCGCAGGGGGCTCAGTACAGATACGCAGTATTTT. This codes for CASSLDPRRGLSTDTQYF.

This chain uses TRBV6-5 with TRBJ2-3, with 10 bases lining up with TRBD2. The CDR3 length is 16 residues. Germline trimming cut 3 bases from V and 3 bases from J; bases unmatched to any gene: 6. Germline V CDR1 and CDR2: MNHEY, SVGAGI. This CDR3 is CASSYSSGGVTDTQYF. The CDR3 nucleotides are TGTGCCAGCAGTTATTCAAGCGGGGGGGTAACAGATACGCAGTATTTT.

This clonotype was recorded at least ten times. V usage is TRBV11-2 and J usage is TRBJ2-1; TRBD2 aligns across 11 bases. V shed 4 bases, J shed 3 bases, and the junction held 11 bases outside the gene matches. Per the germline V gene, CDR1 is SGHAT and CDR2 is FQNNGV. This CDR3 spans 18 amino acids. The CDR3 protein is CASSSFPTSGSVYNEQFF. The CDR3 DNA follows: TGTGCCAGCAGCTCATTCCCCACTAGCGGGAGCGTCTACAATGAGCAGTTCTTC.

V usage is TRBV6-1 and J usage is TRBJ2-5; D may be TRBD1 (5 bases). CDR1 and CDR2 from the germline V gene are MNHNS and SASEGT. This CDR3 has 14 residues. Trimming stripped 8 bases from V and 3 bases from J, with 16 bases between. The DNA for the CDR3 is TGTGCCAGCGCTAAGACAGTAACGGAAGAGACCCAGTACTTC. As protein: CASAKTVTEETQYF.

This clonotype has only a few counts. V usage is TRBV4-2 and J usage is TRBJ2-1; tentative D call: TRBD2 (5 bases). The length of the CDR3 is 17 residues. Trimming cost V 1 base and J 0 bases, with 13 bases left between them. Per germline, CDR1 LGHNA and CDR2 YNFKEQ. This CDR3 reads CASSQVGGRSSYNEQFF. Here the CDR3 DNA reads TGTGCCAGCAGCCAAGTTGGCGGGCGTAGCTCCTACAATGAGCAGTTCTTC.

This CDR3 is CASSLSSGRYNEQFF. In DNA, the CDR3 is TGTGCCAGCAGCTTGTCCAGCGGGAGATACAATGAGCAGTTCTTC. The chain couples TRBV6-1 to TRBJ2-1, with TRBD2 matching over 8 bases. CDR1 is MNHNS and CDR2 is SASEGT in the germline V gene. This CDR3 comprises 15 residues. V shed 6 bases, J shed 4 bases, and the junction held 8 bases outside the gene matches.

This chain uses TRBV9 with TRBJ2-6; unclear D gene. Germline CDR1 SGDLS, CDR2 YYNGEE. V was shortened by 3 bases and J by 0 bases, with 16 bases between the two germline ends. The CDR3 contains 18 residues. CDR3 coding DNA: TGTGCCAGCAGCGGATTTATTCAGAAGGTCTCTGGGGCCAACGTCCTGACTTTC. It codes for CASSGFIQKVSGANVLTF.

V is TRBV7-2 and J is TRBJ2-5; D is perhaps TRBD1 or TRBD2 (5 bases each). The J call may be wrong; the DNA end is better matched by TRBJ2-7. Germline-derived CDR1 and CDR2 are SGHTA and FQGNSA. This CDR3 is 15 amino acids long. The CDR3 reads CASSLAVGTIYEQYF. DNA for the CDR3: TGTGCCAGCAGCTTAGCGGTCGGGACGATCTACGAGCAGTACTTC.

As concerns this clonotype: Germline and junction disagree at one end, which may indicate a read error. The chain couples TRBV10-1 to TRBJ2-3, with D possibly being TRBD1 (7 bases). The CDR3 is made up of 15 amino acids. Per the germline V gene, CDR1 is WNHNN and CDR2 is SYGVQD (reference sequence). CDR3 residues: CGRGDGGRDQDTQYF. As DNA, the CDR3 is TGCGGCAGGGGGGACGGGGGCCGTGACCAAGATACGCAGTATTTC.

Turning to this clonotype: The junction shows a germline mismatch at one end, possibly a read error. The V gene is TRBV5-1, the J gene TRBJ2-1; 7 bases match TRBD2. CDR1 is SGHRS and CDR2 is YFSETQ in the germline V gene. The CDR3 is 15 residues long. The CDR3 is CTSSLAAGEFNEQFF. DNA of the CDR3: TGCACCAGCAGCTTGGCGGCGGGAGAATTCAATGAGCAGTTCTTC. Based on the CDR3 plus reference TRBV5-1 and TRBJ2-1, the full variable domain is KAGVTQTPRYLIKTRGQQVTLSCSPISGHRSVSWYQQTPGQGLQFLFEYFSETQRNKGNFPGRFSGRQFSNSRSEMNVSTLELGDSALYLCTSSLAAGEFNEQFFGPGTRLTVL.

This clonotype was observed a handful of times. V is TRBV7-8 and J is TRBJ2-1; no clear D gene. The DNA end favors TRBJ2-5, so the J call may be wrong. The germline V gene encodes CDR1 SGHVS and CDR2 FQNEAQ. The length of the CDR3 is 13 residues. This CDR3 is CASSLFYGETQYF. CDR3 in DNA: TGTGCCAGCAGCTTATTCTACGGAGAGACCCAGTACTTC.

The chain combines TRBV6-5 with TRBJ2-2, with TRBD2 as a possible D gene (6 bases). Trimming left V 4 bases short and J 6 bases short, with 18 bases between. CDR1 is MNHEY, CDR2 SVGAGI, per germline. The CDR3 sequence is 16 residues long. CDR3 in DNA: TGTGCCAGCAGTTTGGGACTCATAACGGGAGCCGGGGAGCTGTTTTTT. Residues: CASSLGLITGAGELFF.

This clonotype was seen only a few times. This may be a read error, as it is one base from a much larger clone. The J gene is TRBJ2-1, the V gene TRBV6-1; TRBD1 matches 7 bases. Germline V gene data show CDR1 as MNHNS and CDR2 as SASEGT. V lost 6 bases, J lost 13 bases, and 12 bases stayed unmatched. CDR3 length: 13 residues. CDR3 sequence reads: CASSLTGLETQFF. In DNA form, the CDR3 reads TGTGCCAGCAGCTTGACAGGGTTGGAGACCCAGTTCTTC.

This clonotype was seen once. The junction does not match germline at one end; this may be a read error. The chain joins TRBV10-1 to TRBJ2-4; the D gene is possibly TRBD2 (6 bases). Germline CDR1 reads WNHNN; CDR2 reads SYGVQD (reference sequence). The CDR3 loop spans 15 amino acids. CDR3 DNA sequence: TGCGCCAGCGGCGCGGGACTGTGGACCAAAAACATTCAGTATTTC. The encoded protein is CASGAGLWTKNIQYF.

This chain links TRBV9 with TRBJ2-1; D perhaps matches TRBD2 (6 bases). With 4 bases removed from V and 0 bases from J, the gap between germline ends came to 11 bases. This CDR3 is built from 15 residues. CDR1 is SGDLS and CDR2 is YYNGEE in the germline V gene. CDR3 loop: CASSKSGPSYNEQFF. CDR3 DNA: TGTGCCAGCAGCAAAAGCGGGCCCTCCTACAATGAGCAGTTCTTC.

The chain employs TRBV6-5 and TRBJ2-1; 7 bases map to TRBD1. The trim removed 5 bases at V and 3 bases at J, leaving 7 bases unmatched. Germline CDR1 MNHEY, CDR2 SVGAGI. This CDR3 is built from 15 residues. The CDR3 reads CASSNRGQLYNEQFF. CDR3 DNA: TGTGCCAGCAGTAACCGGGGACAGCTCTACAATGAGCAGTTCTTC.

A note on this clonotype: Compared with germline, one end of the junction differs, possibly owing to a read error. The chain has TRBV6-1 and TRBJ2-3; 9 bases fit TRBD2. This CDR3 has 14 residues. The germline V gene encodes CDR1 MNHNS and CDR2 SASEGT. The CDR3 region has the DNA TGTGCGGGCGGGGGGGGGCGCGGCACAGATACCCAGTACTTT. Translation gives CAGGGGRGTDTQYF.

V gene TRBV11-3 combines with J gene TRBJ2-1; TRBD2 matches at 9 bases. The germline CDR1 and CDR2 sequences are SGHNT and YENEEA. The CDR3 has 16 residues. The J segment lost 3 bases and the V segment lost 5 bases, leaving 8 bases of the junction unmatched. CDR3 nucleotide sequence: TGTGCCAGCAGCACGGGACTAGCAAGAGACTACAATGAGCAGTTCTTC. Translation gives CASSTGLARDYNEQFF.

This clonotype was found many times. The chain has TRBV20-1 and TRBJ2-1, with 10 bases matching TRBD1. The length of the CDR3 is 14 residues. The junction had 9 bases not matched to a gene; V was cut back by 4 bases and J by 9 bases. Looked up from germline, CDR1 is DFQATT and CDR2 is SNEGSKA (reference sequence). Here the CDR3 DNA reads TGCAGTGCTAAAGGGGACAGGGGTGTAAGTGAGCAGTTCTTC. It codes for CSAKGDRGVSEQFF.

There are many counts of this clonotype. The chain joins TRBV5-1 to TRBJ2-1, with D possibly being TRBD2 (7 bases). V lost 1 base and J lost 5, with 13 bases in between. The CDR3 extends over 15 amino acids. The V gene's germline CDR1 is SGHRS and CDR2 YFSETQ. This CDR3 reads CASSLSGGWDNEQFF. Written as DNA, the CDR3 is TGCGCCAGCAGCTTGTCGGGGGGCTGGGACAATGAGCAGTTCTTC.

This clonotype has at least ten counts. The chain couples TRBV6-1 to TRBJ1-1; D is unclear. Germline assignment: CDR1 MNHNS and CDR2 SASEGT. The V end lost 8 bases, the J end lost 0 bases, and 13 bases lay between the germline ends. The CDR3 sequence is 14 residues long. In DNA, the CDR3 is TGTGCCAGCCAAAGGGAGGAATTGAACACTGAAGCTTTCTTT. Translating it yields CASQREELNTEAFF.

This clonotype has just one count. The gene calls are TRBV10-2 and TRBJ2-5, with D hard to call. The CDR3 is 14 amino acids. V was pared by 6 bases and J by 11 bases, with 22 bases between. CDR1 is WSHSY and CDR2 is SAAADI in the germline V gene. CDR3 in DNA: TGCGCCAGCAGCATGGTCTGGGCCCAAAAGATTCAGTACTTC. It translates to CASSMVWAQKIQYF.

This CDR3 reads CARRTGAGGLRGKDMQYF. The CDR3 DNA is TGTGCCAGGCGAACCGGGGCAGGGGGGCTGAGGGGCAAAGATATGCAGTACTTC. This rearrangement joins TRBV6-1 to TRBJ2-4; D might be TRBD1 (7 bases). This CDR3 has 18 residues. Trimming pared 9 bases from V and 13 bases from J, leaving 37 bases between. The V gene's germline CDR1 is MNHNS and CDR2 SASEGT.